A single T cell receptor beta chain is shown here with its context. Some clones are missing from TCRdb's copy, which holds only in-frame ones; the method was immunoSEQ multiplex PCR. This sample carries a few hundred thousand clones, about 90% of them seen once, and the ten largest clones take 2.5% to 3%. The sample comes from a study of blood T cell repertoires in COVID-19. Across the whole study: There were acute and convalescent COVID-19 samples, and they came from the United States, Italy and Spain.

Trimming stripped 0 bases from V and 4 bases from J, with 12 bases between. The CDR3 is 15 residues long. Looked up from germline, CDR1 is LNHNV and CDR2 is YYDKDF (reference sequence). Participant ages covered about 18 to 89 years across about 25 US areas. Cohorts were based on clinical histories the participants reported. The clonotype originates from a woman aged 25 to 45 who had recovered from COVID-19. What was sequenced was PBMCs or T cells enriched from blood (not recorded which). The chain employs TRBV15 and TRBJ1-1, with a possible D match to TRBD1 (5 bases). Here the CDR3 reads CATSRDGRVPTEAFF. The CDR3 region has the DNA TGTGCCACCAGCAGAGACGGCAGGGTCCCCACTGAAGCTTTCTTT.